This TCR beta chain stems from a study of T cell responses to AZD1222 COVID-19 vaccine. The table came from immunoSEQ multiplex PCR; TCRdb's copy has only in-frame clones and leaves some out. The data contain fewer than 150,000 clones, approximately 94% of them singletons. Trimming stripped 0 bases from V and 7 bases from J, with 10 bases between. CDR1 and CDR2 (germline): LNHNV, YYDKDF (reference sequence). The CDR3 is 15 residues long. The receptor was isolated from an adult who received the AZD1222 COVID-19 vaccine. The material sequenced was peripheral blood, taken 28 days after the second AZD1222 dose. The chain combines TRBV15 with TRBJ1-6; D is ambiguous. DNA for the CDR3: TGTGCCACCAGCAGAGATACCGGATTCAATTCACCCCTCCACTTT. This codes for CATSRDTGFNSPLHF.